The 6 T cell receptor beta chains in this list originate from one sample, sequenced in a study of T cells in narcolepsy (dated by TCRdb to 2016 to 2018). The library relied on the immunoSEQ multiplex PCR assay. TCRdb carries this immuneACCESS record with in-frame sequences only. Its versions omit some clonotypes, under half of them owing to an unresolved V gene in the studies checked, with the rest unexplained. This sample comprises about 24,000 clones, 55% to 80% of them detected only once. The ten largest clones take up 10% to 15% of the sample. Sequenced: memory (CD45RA-) CD4+ T cells from blood. Taken with the paper, the label for cell subset or site translates to: memory T cells sorted ex vivo from peripheral blood. The receptors shown here come from a human donor in good health.

The chain uses TRBV19 and TRBJ2-2, with D possibly being TRBD2 (6 bases). The V end was cut by 6 bases, the J end by 2 bases, with 13 bases between. Germline CDR1 reads LNHDA; CDR2 reads SQIVND (reference sequence). The CDR3 is 15 residues long. The CDR3 DNA reads as TGTGCCAGTAGGAACCGGGACTTAAACACCGGGGAGCTGTTTTTT. Protein sequence: CASRNRDLNTGELFF. Looking up the rest from reference TRBV19 and TRBJ2-2 gives the full variable domain: DGGITQSPKYLFRKEGQNVTLSCEQNLNHDAMYWYRQDPGQGLRLIYYSQIVNDFQKGDIAEGYSVSREKKESFPLTVTSAQKNPTAFYLCASRNRDLNTGELFFGEGSRLTVL.

This clone has only a few counts. The rearrangement uses TRBV6-5 and TRBJ1-4, with D perhaps matching TRBD1 (5 bases). Germline V lookup: CDR1 MNHEY, CDR2 SVGAGI. This CDR3 has 15 amino acids. V shed 6 bases and J shed 8 bases, with 19 bases lying between them. The CDR3 DNA reads as TGTGCCAGCAGACCGTGGGGGTCGGTGGGCGAAAAACTGTTTTTT. Translating it yields CASRPWGSVGEKLFF.

This clone occurred once. This chain uses TRBV6-1 with TRBJ1-6, with D hard to call. This CDR3 contains 13 residues. The germline V and J ends were trimmed by 3 bases and 10 bases, with 10 bases remaining between them. Germline CDR1 MNHNS, CDR2 SASEGT. The CDR3 nucleotides read TGTGCCAGCAGTGATAATTGGCGATCACCCCTCCACTTT. The encoded protein is CASSDNWRSPLHF.

The CDR3 is CASRPWGSLREQFF. The CDR3 DNA reads as TGTGCCAGTAGGCCCTGGGGTTCTTTGCGAGAGCAGTTCTTC. This chain joins TRBV19 and TRBJ2-1; no firm D call. With 6 bases removed from V and 10 bases from J, the gap between germline ends came to 19 bases. Germline V lookup: CDR1 LNHDA, CDR2 SQIVND (reference sequence). This CDR3 contains 14 residues.

This clone is a singleton in its sample. The chain employs TRBV4-1 and TRBJ1-2; D might be TRBD1 (5 bases). V was clipped by 2 bases and J by 4 bases, with 32 bases between them. The germline V gene has CDR1 MGHRA and CDR2 YSYEKL. The CDR3 extends over 21 amino acids. The CDR3 sequence is CASSQNLGPGQGPIPFYGYTF. The CDR3 DNA is TGCGCCAGCAGCCAAAATTTGGGGCCGGGGCAGGGACCGATTCCCTTCTATGGCTACACCTTC.

The chain employs TRBV4-1 and TRBJ1-6; TRBD1 matches 7 bases. CDR1 MGHRA and CDR2 YSYEKL come from the germline V gene. V lost 1 base, J lost 7 bases, and 7 bases stayed unmatched. There are 16 residues in the CDR3. CDR3 DNA sequence: TGCGCCAGCAGCCAAGGGGACTCAGGGGGAAATTCACCCCTCCACTTT. Protein sequence: CASSQGDSGGNSPLHF.